The next 21 T cell receptor beta chains were all read from a single sample in a study of T cells in Graves' hyperthyroidism and ophthalmopathy (dated by TCRdb to the late 2010s). Library construction relied on multiplex PCR. The instrument was an Illumina HiSeq 2000. Amplification of TCR beta CDR3 regions was carried out from RNA transcripts. The TCR CDR3 was subjected to a first round of RT-PCR using the HTBI primer set and the Qiagen OneStep RT-PCR kit. TCRdb reprocessed the public reads (quality trimming at Q25 with fastp, clone calling with MiXCR) and kept in-frame beta chains. Under each unique CDR3 protein, matching rows form one entry showing the most common genes and DNA. This sample is represented by about 420,000 distinct CDR3 sequences; around 15% of them were singletons. Around 5.3% of the sample is taken by the ten largest. The sample comprised blood. These receptor sequences come from a woman aged 18-29 years with Graves' hyperthyroidism.

This chain links TRBV10-3 with TRBJ1-2; 9 nucleotides align to TRBD1. Germline lookup yields CDR1 ENHRY and CDR2 SYGVKD. V was clipped by 6 bases and J by 1 base; unmatched bases: 6. There are 15 residues in the CDR3. The chain's CDR3 is CAIRTGTGLNYGYTF. CDR3 sequence (DNA): TGTGCCATCAGGACCGGGACAGGGCTTAACTATGGCTACACCTTC.

As DNA, the CDR3 is TGCGCCAGCCAATCTGCTCGAAGGACAGAGAGACAAGAGACCCAGTACTTC. Protein: CASQSARRTERQETQYF. The V call is TRBV10-1, the J call TRBJ2-5; possibly TRBD1 for D (6 bases). Trimming removed 8 bases at V and 2 bases at J, with 24 bases between. CDR3 length equals 17 residues. The germline CDR1 and CDR2 sequences are WNHNN and SYGVQD (reference sequence).

This clonotype was counted a few times. CDR3 in DNA: TGTGCCAGTAGTATCCTAGCGGGAGGGCCAGAAGAGCAGTACTTC. It yields the protein CASSILAGGPEEQYF. J is TRBJ2-7 and V is TRBV19; 12 bases line up with TRBD2. The CDR3 totals 15 residues. Losses at the gene ends were 3 bases for V and 7 bases for J; bases not matched to a gene: 7. From germline, CDR1 is LNHDA and CDR2 SQIVND (reference sequence).

A few counts support this clonotype. The gene calls are TRBV5-6 and TRBJ1-3; 9 nucleotides match TRBD1. V trimming: 5 bases; J trimming: 2 bases; junction bases outside the gene matches: 5. Germline V gene data show CDR1 as SGHDT and CDR2 as YYEEEE. CDR3 size: 15 residues. The chain's CDR3 is CASRGQGITGNTIYF. CDR3 DNA: TGTGCCAGCAGGGGACAGGGCATAACTGGAAACACCATATATTTT.

This clonotype was seen at least ten times. This sequence joins TRBV3-1 and TRBJ1-5, with D perhaps matching TRBD1 (5 bases). Germline V gene data show CDR1 as LGHDT and CDR2 as YNNKEL (reference sequence). This CDR3 is 15 amino acids long. V lost 1 base and J lost 4, with 11 bases in between. CDR3 region: CASSQGDGRNQPQHF. The DNA of the CDR3 is TGTGCCAGCAGCCAAGGGGACGGGAGGAATCAGCCCCAGCATTTT. Full variable domain (remainder filled in from reference TRBV3-1 and TRBJ1-5): DTAVSQTPKYLVTQMGNDKSIKCEQNLGHDTMYWYKQDSKKFLKIMFSYNNKELIINETVPNRFSPKSPDKAHLNLHINSLELGDSAVYFCASSQGDGRNQPQHFGDGTRLSIL.

The chain uses TRBV19 and TRBJ2-1; 7 nucleotides line up with TRBD1. The CDR3 totals 14 residues. CDR1 LNHDA and CDR2 SQIVND come from the germline V gene (reference sequence). Germline trimming cut 3 bases from V and 7 bases from J; bases unmatched to any gene: 6. CDR3 region: CASSIPARGNEQFF. DNA for the CDR3: TGTGCCAGTAGTATCCCCGCCAGGGGGAATGAGCAGTTCTTC.

This clonotype was seen repeatedly, ten times or more. The chain has TRBV20-1 and TRBJ2-1; 8 bases are shared with TRBD2. Looked up from germline, CDR1 is DFQATT and CDR2 is SNEGSKA (reference sequence). J was trimmed by 0 bases and V by 1 base; bases with no gene match: 2. The CDR3 length is 15 residues. CDR3 nucleotide sequence: TGCAGTGCTAGAGGAAGCGGGAGCTCCTACAATGAGCAGTTCTTC. This translates into CSARGSGSSYNEQFF.

CDR3 in DNA: TGTGCCAGCAGTGATTTGAGCGGTGAGCAGTTCTTC. Translating gives CASSDLSGEQFF. The chain links TRBV12-3 or TRBV12-4 to TRBJ2-1; the D gene is possibly TRBD2 (5 bases). The ends were cut back, 5 bases at V and 9 bases at J, with 11 bases in the middle. The CDR3 is 12 residues long.

In its sample, this clonotype was seen many times. CDR3 DNA sequence: TGTGCCAGCAGCCTTGGGACAGGGTCAGGCTATGGCTACACCTTC. This codes for CASSLGTGSGYGYTF. The chain couples TRBV3-1 to TRBJ1-2; 9 bases align to TRBD1. Trimming cost V 4 bases and J 4 bases; bases outside gene matches: 7. Germline V lookup: CDR1 LGHDT, CDR2 YNNKEL (reference sequence). The CDR3 has 15 residues.

This clonotype occurred many times. The chain has TRBV6-6 and TRBJ2-3; no clear D gene. The V end lost 2 bases, the J end lost 2 bases, and 5 bases lay between the germline ends. CDR3 size: 13 residues. Germline assignment: CDR1 MNHNY and CDR2 SVGAGI (reference sequence). CDR3 amino acids: CASSYANTDTQYF. CDR3 DNA: TGTGCCAGCAGTTACGCCAACACAGATACGCAGTATTTT.

Notes on this clonotype: The junction departs from germline at one end; a sequencing error may be responsible. V usage is TRBV7-9 and J usage is TRBJ1-2; the D gene is possibly TRBD1 (6 bases). Germline-derived CDR1 and CDR2 are SEHNR and FQNEAQ (reference sequence). The CDR3 runs 12 residues. CDR3 nucleotides: TGTGCCAGCAGCTCCGGGGGGCATGGCTACTCCTTC. The encoded protein is CASSSGGHGYSF.

This clonotype has a handful of counts. The chain links TRBV9 to TRBJ1-4; unclear D gene. The CDR3 extends over 17 amino acids. Trimming took off 3 bases at V and 3 bases at J, with 18 bases between the two ends. Germline V gene data show CDR1 as SGDLS and CDR2 as YYNGEE. The CDR3 nucleotides are TGTGCCAGCAGCGCAAGCTCGGACGGCCGGGCTAATGAAAAACTGTTTTTT. Its translation: CASSASSDGRANEKLFF.

Ten or more counts support this clonotype. The V and J genes are TRBV20-1 and TRBJ2-5; D gene ambiguous. Trimming pared 3 bases from V and 3 bases from J, leaving 8 bases between. The CDR3 is 12 residues long. The V gene's germline CDR1 is DFQATT and CDR2 SNEGSKA (reference sequence). CDR3 in amino acids: CSASQLEETQYF. The CDR3 DNA follows: TGCAGTGCTAGCCAGTTAGAAGAGACCCAGTACTTC.

The chain combines TRBV5-5 with TRBJ1-2; a weak D match, TRBD1 (5 bases). Germline lookup yields CDR1 SGHKS and CDR2 YYEKEE (reference sequence). V lost 3 bases and J 1 base, leaving 10 bases between the germline ends. The CDR3 sequence is 14 residues long. The CDR3 DNA sequence: TGTGCCAGCAGCTATGGGGGGAATAACTATGGCTACACCTTC. Translated, it gives CASSYGGNNYGYTF. The full variable domain, with the rest looked up from reference TRBV5-5 and TRBJ1-2, is DAGVTQSPTHLIKTRGQQVTLRCSPISGHKSVSWYQQVLGQGPQFIFQYYEKEERGRGNFPDRFSARQFPNYSSELNVNALLLGDSALYLCASSYGGNNYGYTFGSGTRLTVV.

This clonotype showed up just a few times. V is TRBV6-5 and J is TRBJ1-2, with TRBD1 matching 7 bases. J lost 8 bases, V lost 1 base, and 10 bases had no gene match. The germline CDR1 and CDR2 sequences are MNHEY and SVGAGI. The CDR3 sequence is 15 residues long. The CDR3 DNA sequence: TGTGCCAGCAGTTACTTAGGGGGCGCCTCAGGCGGCTACACCTTC. Translated: CASSYLGGASGGYTF.

The chain recombines TRBV14 with TRBJ2-7; 11 bases match TRBD2. CDR1 and CDR2 (germline): SGHDN, FVKESK. CDR3 length: 16 residues. V lost 0 bases, J lost 5 bases, and 6 bases stayed unmatched. This CDR3 reads CASSQDGTSGRNEQYF. The CDR3 DNA follows: TGTGCCAGCAGCCAAGATGGGACTAGCGGTAGAAACGAGCAGTACTTC.

The chain links TRBV7-3 to TRBJ1-1; D gene unclear. V gave up 5 bases and J gave up 1 base, with 14 bases separating them. Germline CDR1 reads SGHTA; CDR2 reads FQGTGA. CDR3 length: 15 amino acids. The CDR3 DNA is TGTGCCAGCAGCGAATATGCGCTTGGGAACACTGAAGCTTTCTTT. Translating it yields CASSEYALGNTEAFF.

This clonotype showed up many times. V is TRBV30 and J is TRBJ1-1, with 7 bases matching TRBD1. Germline V lookup: CDR1 GTSNPN, CDR2 SVGIG (reference sequence). V shed 1 base, J shed 6 bases, and the junction held 5 bases outside the gene matches. The CDR3 spans 13 residues. The CDR3 DNA reads TGTGCCTGGAGTGAGACAGGGACTGCTGAAGCTTTCTTT. It encodes CAWSETGTAEAFF.

In this sample, this clonotype turned up many times. The chain links TRBV20-1 to TRBJ2-5; 7 bases align to TRBD2. Trimming removed 6 bases from V and 3 bases from J; junction bases left unmatched: 4. CDR1 and CDR2 (germline): DFQATT, SNEGSKA (reference sequence). The length of the CDR3 is 12 residues. CDR3 sequence reads: CSAGLVEETQYF. The CDR3 DNA is TGCAGTGCAGGACTAGTGGAAGAGACCCAGTACTTC.

This clonotype came up many times. The chain joins TRBV7-2 to TRBJ2-1; 10 nucleotides line up with TRBD2. CDR1 SGHTA and CDR2 FQGNSA come from the germline V gene. This CDR3 has 15 amino acids. V was clipped by 0 bases and J by 7 bases; unmatched bases: 3. The CDR3 DNA reads as TGTGCCAGCAGCTTAGCCGGGACTAGCGCGAATGAGCAGTTCTTC. Its protein product is CASSLAGTSANEQFF.

This clonotype was seen at least ten times. This chain links TRBV20-1 with TRBJ1-2, with D hard to call. The CDR3 has 12 amino acids. CDR1 and CDR2 (germline): DFQATT, SNEGSKA (reference sequence). Trimming removed 3 bases from V and 2 bases from J, with 7 bases in between. The CDR3 nucleotides read TGCAGTGCTAGCGACCTGAACTATGGCTACACCTTC. Translation gives CSASDLNYGYTF.